These T cell receptor beta chains were read from a single sample in a study of CXCR3-negative and CXCR3-positive naive CD8 T cells. TCRdb reanalyzed the 5' RACE reads, giving one entry per CDR3 protein sequence and no DNA. The repertoire table contains 150,000 to 180,000 distinct CDR3 sequences. The sample taken for sequencing was naive CXCR3+ CD8+ T cells from blood. These receptors originate from a human donor in good health. Some clones in this sample may be carry-over from other donors' samples. Both conserved end residues are part of each CDR3.

V: TRBV7-2; J: TRBJ1-1; CDR3: CALWESLNTEAFF
V: TRBV12-3/TRBV12-4; J: TRBJ2-7; CDR3: CASSFNAHEQYF
V: TRBV15; J: TRBJ2-2; CDR3: CATSRANGELFF
V: TRBV4-1; J: TRBJ2-1; CDR3: CASSQTQYNEQFF
V: TRBV13; J: TRBJ1-2; CDR3: CASSGRDSQFGGYTF
V: TRBV7-9; J: TRBJ2-1; CDR3: CASSPRLQGLRYNEQFF
V: TRBV9; J: TRBJ2-2; CDR3: CASSVAQAPGLAGVGELFF
V: TRBV4-1; J: TRBJ1-4; CDR3: CASSQGPPGGKNEKLFF
V: TRBV29-1; J: TRBJ2-7; CDR3: CSVTSGQFQFSYEQYF
V: TRBV7-3; J: TRBJ1-1; CDR3: CASSPGGGGTEAFF
V: TRBV29-1; J: TRBJ2-2; CDR3: CSARLNTGELFF
V: TRBV2; J: TRBJ2-1; CDR3: CASSPALLAGGYNEQFF
V: TRBV9; J: TRBJ1-4; CDR3: CASNAGGATNEKLFF
V: TRBV21-1; J: TRBJ2-7; CDR3: CASSKWSAGPYEQYF
V: TRBV7-2; J: TRBJ2-7; CDR3: CASSLEGAGTYEQYF
V: TRBV20-1; J: TRBJ2-1; CDR3: CSELASSYNEQFF
V: TRBV4-2; J: TRBJ2-3; CDR3: CASSQDQASGGDTQYF
V: TRBV7-7; J: TRBJ2-7; CDR3: CASSRLSSGSEQYF
V: TRBV5-6; J: TRBJ1-1; CDR3: CASSSPRGGGRTEAFF
V: TRBV6-2/TRBV6-3; J: TRBJ2-5; CDR3: CASGTGQGVEETQYF
V: TRBV15; J: TRBJ2-1; CDR3: CATSREGRLLNEQFF
V: TRBV6-2/TRBV6-3; J: TRBJ1-5; CDR3: CASSYVREVQPQHF
V: TRBV20-1; J: TRBJ1-5; CDR3: CSASNNQPQHF